This TCR beta chain was found in a study of cytomegalovirus exposure and HLA in healthy donors (dated by TCRdb to 2016 to 2017). Notes on the research overall: According to an earlier analysis of 550 to 750 of the donors, roughly 180 million T cells yielded roughly 100 million unique TCR beta sequences and 250 to 350 Gb of sequence data. About 280 gigabases of sequencing data and 80 million or so unique TCR sequences were included in an early release covering around 650 HLA-typed donors. The genetic ancestry cluster associated with self-reported Caucasian donors included about 84% of the roughly 410 genotyped donors. The study aimed to test whether cataloging public T cell receptors could reveal signatures of past pathogen exposure. Using immunosequencing, the study profiled T cell repertoires from 666 subjects and related those repertoires to cytomegalovirus serostatus. Along with the approximately 700-subject first cohort, a separate validation cohort of roughly 110 different subjects was used. To predict cytomegalovirus infection status, the study combined high-throughput TCR immunosequencing, statistical association of individual TCRs with disease status, and machine learning. To study patterns of TCR occurrence, a later analysis re-analyzed previously published TCR beta repertoires from around 670 donors and added high-resolution HLA genotyping. Rather than using new phenotypic data, the later analysis identified candidate immune exposures from TCR beta sequences and from how often those sequences occurred across donors. An earlier analysis of approximately 500 of the donors applied high-throughput TCR beta sequencing to assess whether each TCR beta V gene segment acted as functional or pseudogenic. Donor age, sex, ethnicity and CMV serostatus were compiled alongside the repertoire data. A later genetic analysis used genome-wide SNP genotypes for about 60% of the roughly 670 donors, treating that subset as a discovery cohort. Every repertoire in the discovery cohort had been generated on one and the same sequencing platform. HLA typing included class I and class II loci at four-digit resolution. The number of typed donors differed by locus: about 620-640 for A, B, C, DRB1 and DQB1; 500 to 550 for DQA1; fewer than 610 for DPA1; and about 450 for DPB1. About 5 DR-DQ haplotypes were handled as single units for association and clustering, since linkage in the cohort was strong. Among about 390 genotyped donors of the cohort, an average of approximately 230,000 unique TCR beta nucleotide sequences were sequenced per donor, roughly a sixth of them non-productive.

The library came from the immunoSEQ multiplex PCR assay. For the multiplex PCR, a mixture combining 60 forward primers for TCR Vbeta segments and 13 reverse primers for TCR Jbeta segments was used. Amplification of the CDR3 region of rearranged TCR beta genes was performed with a multiplex PCR assay on genomic DNA. On the Illumina HiSeq System, the amplified TCR beta libraries were sequenced as 87-base-pair reads. As for the original processing: In a later analysis, 80 million or so unique TCR beta chains were counted across the roughly 670 repertoires, and roughly 11 million of these chains were shared by at least two donors. Raw reads were error-corrected and collapsed into unique sequences by a nearest-neighbor algorithm in which closely related sequences were merged to remove PCR and sequencing errors. To assign V, D and J gene segments, CDR3 sequences were aligned to IMGT reference sequences. For a sequence to be retained, a match of at least six nucleotides was required to both a V gene segment and a J gene segment. A rearrangement counted as productive if the CDR3 had no stop codons and remained in frame with V and J, and every other rearrangement counted as non-productive. Following IMGT convention, CDR3 was defined as the stretch from the second conserved V-encoded cysteine to the conserved J-encoded phenylalanine. In an earlier analysis of roughly 580 of the donors, sequences lacking an unambiguous match to a single V gene segment were excluded. In an earlier analysis of more than 500 of the donors, a V segment was called functional when productive rearrangements were above 56.7%, and segregating when the standard deviation between donors exceeded 5%. A statistical classification framework was developed to diagnose cytomegalovirus status using the catalog of TCR beta chain sequences. V and J gene assignment, in a later analysis, came from comparing TCR nucleotide sequences with IMGT/GENE-DB human TR gene sequences. The TCRdist pipeline was used in a later analysis to assign CDR3 sequences and most-parsimonious VDJ recombination scenarios. In a later analysis, each TCR beta chain was defined by its CDR3 amino acid sequence together with its V-gene family, and reads lacking a unique V-gene family were excluded. As a way to deal with suspected cross-contamination and a sequencing artifact, a later analysis dropped 592 nucleotide sequences that were highly shared and had low generation probability. In a later analysis, a clonal expansion index was calculated for each public chain from normalized within-repertoire ranks of inferred template counts. In a later analysis, generation probabilities were computed using a VDJ recombination model fitted to out-of-frame rearrangements, and the results were checked against IGoR. A later analysis scored TCR-TCR, TCR-HLA and TCR-CMV co-occurrence with hypergeometric tests, applying a repertoire-size bias correction to TCR pairs. A later analysis estimated false discovery rates by permuting HLA or CMV assignments 20 times. In a later analysis, co-occurring TCRs were grouped using DBSCAN, and TCRdist sequence similarity was added for clustering within HLA-allele-positive subsets. Repertoires with fewer than 30,000 or more than 120,000 public chains were left out of co-occurrence clustering, as were a handful of repertoires with anomalous nucleotide sharing. What TCRdb holds here is the immuneACCESS table cut down to in-frame rearrangements. Part of the clones is not present; checked against another copy, under half of the missing clones reflect an unresolved V gene, and the others are unexplained. D and trimming were read from the DNA, whereas the V and J calls and clone size are those reported in that table. A total of about 160,000 clones appear in this sample, 70% to 85% of them only once. The ten top clones hold about 1.3% of the sample.

Details on this clone: What this receptor recognizes is not known. No base quality values were provided; no much bigger clone lies one nucleotide off.

General conclusions and limits of the study: Compared with the roughly 710-donor mean, donors in an Asian-associated ancestry cluster had fewer N-insertions in productive TCRs, according to a later genetic analysis. Because HLA typing was unavailable for some donors at each locus, only the typed subset was used in association tests. In this cohort, only TCR beta chains were sequenced, and detectable features were limited by the absence of alpha or paired-chain data. Broadly in line with IMGT annotations, most TCR beta V segments showed up in productive rearrangements about 87% or about 30% of the time in an earlier analysis of several hundred of the donors. A later genetic analysis associated a missense DCLRE1C variant with V-gene and J-gene trimming of TCR beta chains, and an independent cohort replicated the association. In vitro tests confirmed that a few of the cytomegalovirus-associated TCR beta chains recognize cytomegalovirus antigens. In a later analysis, some 18,000 TCR beta sequences were associated with specific HLA alleles at a false discovery rate of 0.05. A later analysis reported that several top co-occurrence clusters appeared linked to parvovirus B19, influenza, CMV and Epstein-Barr virus. The earlier analysis of 587 of the donors excluded roughly 17 rarely observed V segments, including chromosome 9 orphons, because counts were too low. When HLA alleles, especially DR and DQ, strongly co-occurred, attributing TCR associations to individual alleles was difficult. A further reported finding was that TCR beta sequences accurately predicted the HLA-A and HLA-B alleles for most subjects in the first cohort. In a later analysis, the rate of TCR association differed among HLA loci, with DRB1 alleles having the most associated TCRs and HLA-C alleles having the fewest. Most TCR sequences were seen in very few donors, while some public TCRs were found in many individuals. In a later analysis, HLA-associated TCR beta chains were found to be more clonally expanded and to have lower generation probabilities than equally common non-associated chains. The sequencing pipeline was judged likely to have produced a cluster of highly shared sequence variants as a technical artifact. The classifier was reported to diagnose cytomegalovirus status with high specificity and sensitivity in both the original and validation cohorts. Linkage disequilibrium might explain the correlated functional status among segregating V segments, but an unknown experimental factor could not be ruled out. Immune exposure information for the cohort was limited to CMV serostatus. The presence/absence analyses assumed that sequencing depth was roughly uniform across donors, and that assumption may not be true. In the study, 150 to 200 TCR beta chains were listed as associated with cytomegalovirus. According to a later analysis, most CMV-associated TCR beta chains appeared to be HLA-restricted, and the HLA associations seemed to be driven largely by CMV exposure. It was suggested by the authors that the approach could potentially be generalized to other disease states and immunological phenotypes.

In total, more than 500 healthy bone marrow donors made up the cohort. At the time of sampling, all cohort members were nominally healthy, though unrecorded immune exposures were likely present. The donor was CMV seronegative and was included in the group of about 350 seronegative cohort members. A peripheral blood sample was collected from each donor, and TCR beta sequencing was performed on peripheral blood mononuclear cells. Genomic DNA was extracted from the blood cell samples with the Qiagen DNeasy Blood Extraction Kit. The sequence derives from a male donor in good health and CMV-seronegative. The sample comprised PBMCs.

The nucleotide sequence is TGTGCCAGCACGACTCCCAGGGGCTACGGCTACACCTTC. Its translation reads: CASTTPRGYGYTF. The V and J segments used are TRBV6-5 and TRBJ1-2; TRBD1 is a weak D gene call, 6 bases matching. V loses 7 bases, J loses 8 bases, and the germline ends lie 17 bases apart. The germline V gene sets CDR1 to MNHEY and CDR2 to SVGAGI. Reading from cysteine to phenylalanine, the CDR3 counts 13 amino acids. The sequence is cut down to CDR3 DNA, 39 bases in frame from base 1.